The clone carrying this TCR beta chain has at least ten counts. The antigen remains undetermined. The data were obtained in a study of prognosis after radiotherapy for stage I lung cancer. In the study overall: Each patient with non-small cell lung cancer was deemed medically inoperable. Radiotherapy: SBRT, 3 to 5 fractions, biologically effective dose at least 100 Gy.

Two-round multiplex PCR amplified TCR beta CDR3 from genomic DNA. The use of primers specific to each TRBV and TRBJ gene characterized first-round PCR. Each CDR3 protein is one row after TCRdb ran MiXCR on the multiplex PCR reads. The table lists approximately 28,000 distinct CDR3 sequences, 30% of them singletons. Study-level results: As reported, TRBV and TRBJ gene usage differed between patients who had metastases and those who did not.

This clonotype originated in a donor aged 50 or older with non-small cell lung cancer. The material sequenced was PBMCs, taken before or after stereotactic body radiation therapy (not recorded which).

The CDR3 spells CASSQSPGTGAGELFF. The CDR3 bases are TGTGCCAGCAGCCAAAGTCCCGGGACAGGGGCCGGGGAGCTGTTTTTT. The V call is TRBV14, the J call TRBJ2-2, with 10 bases that match TRBD1. In germline, CDR1 is SGHDN, CDR2 FVKESK. The CDR3 has 16 residues. Trimming removed 2 bases from V and 6 bases from J; junction bases left unmatched: 6.